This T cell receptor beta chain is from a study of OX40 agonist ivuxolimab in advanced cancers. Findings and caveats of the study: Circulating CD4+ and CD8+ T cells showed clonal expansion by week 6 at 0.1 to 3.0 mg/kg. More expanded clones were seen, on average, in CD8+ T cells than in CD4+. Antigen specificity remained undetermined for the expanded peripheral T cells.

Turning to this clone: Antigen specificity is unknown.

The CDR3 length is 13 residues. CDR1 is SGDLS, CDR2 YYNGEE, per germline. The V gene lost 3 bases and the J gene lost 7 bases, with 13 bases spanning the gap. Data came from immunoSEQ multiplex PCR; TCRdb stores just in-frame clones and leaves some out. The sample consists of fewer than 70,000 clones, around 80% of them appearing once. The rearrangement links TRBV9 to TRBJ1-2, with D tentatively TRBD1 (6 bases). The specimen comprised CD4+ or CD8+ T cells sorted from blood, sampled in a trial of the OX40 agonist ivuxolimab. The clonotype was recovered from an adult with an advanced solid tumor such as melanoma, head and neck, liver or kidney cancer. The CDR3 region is CASSAQGGGGYTF. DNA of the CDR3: TGTGCCAGCAGCGCACAGGGCGGCGGTGGCTACACCTTC. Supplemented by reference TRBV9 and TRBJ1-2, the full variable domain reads DSGVTQTPKHLITATGQRVTLRCSPRSGDLSVYWYQQSLDQGLQFLIQYYNGEERAKGNILERFSAQQFPDLHSELNLSSLELGDSALYFCASSAQGGGGYTFGSGTRLTVV.